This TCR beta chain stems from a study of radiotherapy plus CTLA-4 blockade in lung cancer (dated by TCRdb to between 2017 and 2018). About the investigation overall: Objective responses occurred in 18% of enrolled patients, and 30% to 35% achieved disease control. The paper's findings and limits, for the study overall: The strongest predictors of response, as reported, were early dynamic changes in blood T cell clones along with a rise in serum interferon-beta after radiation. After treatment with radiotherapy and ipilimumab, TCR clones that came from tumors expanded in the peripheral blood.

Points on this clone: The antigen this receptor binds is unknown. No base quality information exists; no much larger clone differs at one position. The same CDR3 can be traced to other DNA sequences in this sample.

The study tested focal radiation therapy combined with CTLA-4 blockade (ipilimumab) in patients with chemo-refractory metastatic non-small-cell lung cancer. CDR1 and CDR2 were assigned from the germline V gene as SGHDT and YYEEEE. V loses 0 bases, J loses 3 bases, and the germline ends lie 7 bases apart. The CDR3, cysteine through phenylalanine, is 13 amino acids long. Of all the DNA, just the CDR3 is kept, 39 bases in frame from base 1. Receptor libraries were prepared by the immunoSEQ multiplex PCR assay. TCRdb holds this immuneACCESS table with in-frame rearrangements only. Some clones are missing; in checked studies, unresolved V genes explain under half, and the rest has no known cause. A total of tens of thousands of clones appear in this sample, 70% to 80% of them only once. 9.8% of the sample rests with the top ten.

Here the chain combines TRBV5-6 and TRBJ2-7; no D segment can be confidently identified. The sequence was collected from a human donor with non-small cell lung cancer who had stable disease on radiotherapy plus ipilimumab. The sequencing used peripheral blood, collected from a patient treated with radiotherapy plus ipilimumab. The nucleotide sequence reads TGTGCCAGCAGCTTGGGTCGGGTCTACGAGCAGTACTTC. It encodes CASSLGRVYEQYF.